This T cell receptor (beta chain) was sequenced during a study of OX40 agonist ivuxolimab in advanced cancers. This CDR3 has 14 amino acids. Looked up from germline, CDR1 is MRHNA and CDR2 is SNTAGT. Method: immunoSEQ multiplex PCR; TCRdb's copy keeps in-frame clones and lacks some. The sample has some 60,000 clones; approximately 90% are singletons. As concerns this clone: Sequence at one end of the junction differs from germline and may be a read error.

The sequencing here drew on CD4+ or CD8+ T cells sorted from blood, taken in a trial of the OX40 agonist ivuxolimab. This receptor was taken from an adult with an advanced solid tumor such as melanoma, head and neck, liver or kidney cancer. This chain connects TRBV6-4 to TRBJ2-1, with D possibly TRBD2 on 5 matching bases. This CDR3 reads CASSDLTGKKSRVF. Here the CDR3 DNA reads TGTGCCAGCAGTGACCTAACCGGGAAAAAATCACGAGTCTTC.